The entry that follows covers one T cell receptor beta chain sequence. This specimen comes from a study of T cells expressing NK-cell markers. Germline V gives CDR1 DFQATT, CDR2 SNEGSKA (reference sequence). The CDR3 totals 14 residues. Reprocessing the 5' RACE reads, TCRdb reports a single entry for every CDR3 protein and omits DNA. The table for this sample gives 500,000 to 700,000 distinct CDR3 sequences. The chain has TRBV20-1 and TRBJ2-7. The sample comprised blood T cells: a sorted CD56 or NKG2C T cell subset, CD4+ or CD8+ T cells, or bulk PBMC T cells (not recorded which). The clonotype originates from a man between 18 and 29 years old in good health. The CDR3 protein is CSARDKENIYEQYF.